Following are 2 T cell receptor beta chains from one sample sequenced in a study of response to subunit inactivated influenza vaccine. TCRdb re-analysed the RT-PCR reads in MiXCR, keeping a single row per CDR3 protein. The sample lists hundreds of thousands of distinct CDR3 sequences, approximately 17% occurring once. Sequencing was performed on CD4+ T cells sorted from PBMCs, taken approximately 25 months after vaccination. The receptors here all came from a man aged 50 to 75 who received an inactivated influenza vaccine.

The genes are TRBV18 and TRBJ2-3, with 13 positions matching TRBD2. The V segment lost 0 bases and the J segment 6 bases; nucleotides outside the gene matches: 3. Germline loops: CDR1 KGHSH, CDR2 LQKENI. This CDR3 spans 16 amino acids. CDR3 sequence: CASSPPGLAGVDTQYF. The CDR3 DNA reads as TGTGCCAGCTCACCACCTGGACTAGCGGGGGTTGATACGCAGTATTTT.

A few counts support this clonotype. The CDR3 coding sequence is TGTGCCAGCAGCGCCCGACAGGCGAACACCGGGGAGCTGTTTTTT. Translated: CASSARQANTGELFF. The J gene is TRBJ2-2, the V gene TRBV9; D may be TRBD1 (6 bases). The germline CDR1 and CDR2 sequences are SGDLS and YYNGEE. The CDR3 is made up of 15 amino acids. V was pared by 3 bases and J by 0 bases, with 9 bases between.